These 2 T cell receptor beta chains came from one sample sequenced in a study of PD-L1 blockade in urothelial cancer. Regarding time point: peripheral blood 6 weeks after treatment start. Sequencing was performed with immunoSEQ multiplex PCR; in TCRdb, only in-frame clones are kept and a portion is missing. Here the sample spans 35,000 or so clones, approximately 88% being singletons. The specimen comprised PBMCs, sampled around atezolizumab (anti-PD-L1) treatment. These TCRs come from a man aged 35-49 years with urothelial cancer.

The chain is built from TRBV30 and TRBJ1-1, with 7 nucleotides matching TRBD1. The V gene's germline CDR1 is GTSNPN and CDR2 SVGIG (reference sequence). J was trimmed by 1 base and V by 1 base; bases with no gene match: 3. The CDR3 has 14 residues. CDR3 in DNA: TGTGCCTGGAGTGGGGGACAGTGGAACACTGAAGCTTTCTTT. Amino acid sequence: CAWSGGQWNTEAFF.

The gene calls are TRBV25-1 and TRBJ1-5, with D maybe TRBD1 (5 bases). Germline V gives CDR1 MGHDK, CDR2 SYGVNS. The CDR3 consists of 14 residues. The V end was cut by 4 bases, the J end by 8 bases, with 15 bases between. The CDR3 is CASSGVGAGKPQHF. The CDR3 DNA is TGTGCCAGCAGTGGGGTAGGGGCTGGAAAGCCCCAGCATTTT.